Listed here are 4 T cell receptor beta chains from one sample, sequenced in a study of blood T cell dynamics during melanoma immunotherapy. Sequencing was performed with immunoSEQ multiplex PCR; in TCRdb, only in-frame clones are kept and a portion is missing. The data show some 4,500 clones, 70% to 90% seen once. Time point specified: pre-treatment baseline. The sample in question was blood, obtained from a patient treated with checkpoint blockade. These receptors came from a human donor with melanoma.

The rearrangement uses TRBV14 and TRBJ2-1; D is perhaps TRBD1 or TRBD2 (5 bases each). Trimming shortened V by 0 bases and J by 6 bases, and 15 bases separated the two germline ends. CDR1 is SGHDN, CDR2 FVKESK, per germline. The length of the CDR3 is 16 residues. The CDR3 DNA reads as TGTGCCAGCAGCCAAGATATGGGGCTAGCAAGCAATGAGCAGTTCTTC. This encodes CASSQDMGLASNEQFF.

The chain has TRBV6-9 and TRBJ2-2; D gene ambiguous. This CDR3 spans 10 amino acids. V was shortened by 9 bases and J by 3 bases, with 2 bases between the two germline ends. Germline values: CDR1 MNHGY, CDR2 SVAAGI. In DNA, the CDR3 is TGTGCCAGTCACACCGGGGAGCTGTTTTTT. Protein: CASHTGELFF.

The J gene is TRBJ1-2, the V gene TRBV7-9; D is ambiguous. This CDR3 comprises 13 residues. CDR1 SEHNR and CDR2 FQNEAQ come from the germline V gene (reference sequence). V lost 2 bases and J lost 5, with 9 bases in between. This CDR3 reads CASSLRHRYGYTF. As DNA, the CDR3 is TGTGCCAGCAGCTTAAGACACCGGTATGGCTACACCTTC.

The rearrangement links TRBV28 to TRBJ2-3; D might be TRBD1 (5 bases). V lost 2 bases, J lost 4 bases, and 19 bases lay in between. The CDR3 totals 17 residues. The germline CDR1 and CDR2 sequences are MDHEN and SYDVKM. CDR3 protein: CASSLALGVGGPDTQYF. DNA for the CDR3: TGTGCCAGCAGTTTAGCTTTAGGGGTTGGCGGCCCAGATACGCAGTATTTT.